This entry features one T cell receptor beta chain sequence. This sample was taken from a study of blood T cell repertoires in COVID-19. This CDR3 comprises 20 residues. Trimming removed 1 base at V and 0 bases at J, with 24 bases between. Germline CDR1 and CDR2: LGHDT and YNNKEL (reference sequence). The method was immunoSEQ multiplex PCR; TCRdb's version includes in-frame clones alone and lacks a portion of them. Among around 200,000 clones listed, approximately 81% were seen once. This sequence was found in an elderly woman with acute or convalescent COVID-19. The chain joins TRBV3-1 (or the pseudogene TRBV3-2) to TRBJ1-1, with D tentatively TRBD1 (5 bases). Specimen: peripheral blood. The CDR3 reads CASSQAFRWRARGMNTEAFF. The CDR3 DNA reads TGTGCCAGCAGCCAAGCCTTCAGGTGGAGGGCGAGGGGAATGAACACTGAAGCTTTCTTT.